The T cell receptor (beta chain) described here comes from a study of cytomegalovirus exposure and HLA in healthy donors. The donors were part of the validation cohort, which consisted of approximately 110 subjects and was separate from the first cohort of hundreds of subjects. Germline CDR1 SNHLY, CDR2 FYNNEI. The CDR3 extends over 14 amino acids. V lost 3 bases and J 8 bases, leaving 14 bases between the germline ends. Generated by immunoSEQ multiplex PCR, the TCRdb table keeps only in-frame clones and is missing some. The repertoire consists of about 65,000 clones, with 92% occurring once and the leading ten covering 1% to 1.5%.

The chain is built from TRBV2 and TRBJ2-1, with D perhaps TRBD2 (7 bases). The clonotype originates from a woman under 30 in good health and CMV-seronegative. Material: PBMCs. The CDR3 coding sequence is TGTGCCAGCAGTGAGGCTAGGGGGGGGTATGAGCAGTTCTTC. This gives the protein CASSEARGGYEQFF.